The present T cell receptor beta chain was sequenced within a study of spatial heterogeneity in lung cancer. Overall study: Sequencing consistently turned up more beta-chain sequences than alpha-chain sequences. There were, on average, more than 8.5 raw-read appearances for each unique TCR and UMI combination.

This clonotype came up many times. Trimming removed 8 bases from V and 0 bases from J, with 5 bases in between. CDR3 size: 13 residues. Germline V lookup: CDR1 MDHEN, CDR2 SYDVKM. As to time point: sample taken at primary tumor resection. Researchers sequenced whole RNA taken from tumor, nontumor lung or frozen PBMC without sorting. The donors were 72 patients with non-small cell lung cancer that was early-stage and untreated. Single TCR cDNA molecules each had their own unique molecular identifier. Using its own MiXCR run on the 5' RACE reads, TCRdb lists one record per CDR3 protein. The sample carries some 15,000 distinct CDR3 sequences, almost 8% recorded once.

The sequencing used PBMCs, collected at surgery. The chain joins TRBV28 to TRBJ2-6, with D hard to call. The sequence was collected from a female donor with early-stage non-small cell lung cancer. The CDR3 sequence: CASEVSGANVLTF. CDR3 sequence (DNA): TGTGCCAGCGAAGTCTCTGGGGCCAACGTCCTGACTTTC. Combining the CDR3 with reference TRBV28 and TRBJ2-6 gives the whole variable domain DVKVTQSSRYLVKRTGEKVFLECVQDMDHENMFWYRQDPGLGLRLIYFSYDVKMKEKGDIPEGYSVSREKKERFSLILESASTNQTSMYLCASEVSGANVLTFGAGSRLTVL.